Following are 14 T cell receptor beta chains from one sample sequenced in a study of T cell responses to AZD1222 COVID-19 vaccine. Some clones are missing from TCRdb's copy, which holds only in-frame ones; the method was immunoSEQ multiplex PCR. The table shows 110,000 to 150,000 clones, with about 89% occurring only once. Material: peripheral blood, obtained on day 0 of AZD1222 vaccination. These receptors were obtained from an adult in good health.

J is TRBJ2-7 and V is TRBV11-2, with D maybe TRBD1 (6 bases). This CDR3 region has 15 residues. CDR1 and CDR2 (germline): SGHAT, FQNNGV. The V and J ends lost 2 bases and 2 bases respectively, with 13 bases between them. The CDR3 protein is CASSLTGRFPYEQYF. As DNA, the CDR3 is TGTGCCAGCAGCTTAACAGGGAGATTCCCCTACGAGCAGTACTTC.

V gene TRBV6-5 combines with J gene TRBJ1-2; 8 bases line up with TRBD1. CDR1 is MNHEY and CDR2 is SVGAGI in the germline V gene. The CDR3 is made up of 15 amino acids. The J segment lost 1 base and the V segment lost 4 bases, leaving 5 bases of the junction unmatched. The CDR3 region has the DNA TGTGCCAGCAGTTTTGGGACAGGATATAACTATGGCTACACCTTC. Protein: CASSFGTGYNYGYTF.

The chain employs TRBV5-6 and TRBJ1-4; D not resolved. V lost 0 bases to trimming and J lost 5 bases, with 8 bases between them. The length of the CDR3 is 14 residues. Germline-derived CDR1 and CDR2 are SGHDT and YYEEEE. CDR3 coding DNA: TGTGCCAGCAGCTTGGCGGACGGGAATGAAAAACTGTTTTTT. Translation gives CASSLADGNEKLFF.

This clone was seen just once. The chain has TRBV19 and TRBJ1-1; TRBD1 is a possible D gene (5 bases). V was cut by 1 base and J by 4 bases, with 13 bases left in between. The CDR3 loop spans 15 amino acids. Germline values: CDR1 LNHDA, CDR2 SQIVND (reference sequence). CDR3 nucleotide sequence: TGTGCCAGTAGTATAGTTGGGGGGGTAGGCACTGAAGCTTTCTTT. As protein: CASSIVGGVGTEAFF.

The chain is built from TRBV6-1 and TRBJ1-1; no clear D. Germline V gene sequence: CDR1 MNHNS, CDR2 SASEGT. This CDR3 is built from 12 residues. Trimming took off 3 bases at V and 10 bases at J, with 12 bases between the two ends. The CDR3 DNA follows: TGTGCCAGCAGTGATCCGGGGTACGGAGCTTTCTTT. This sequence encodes CASSDPGYGAFF.

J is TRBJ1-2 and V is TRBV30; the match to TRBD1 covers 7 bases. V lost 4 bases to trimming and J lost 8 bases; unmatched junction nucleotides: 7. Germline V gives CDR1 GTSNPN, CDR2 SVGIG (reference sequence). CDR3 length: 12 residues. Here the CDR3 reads CAWNEGAQGYTF. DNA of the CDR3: TGTGCCTGGAATGAGGGGGCGCAAGGCTACACCTTC.

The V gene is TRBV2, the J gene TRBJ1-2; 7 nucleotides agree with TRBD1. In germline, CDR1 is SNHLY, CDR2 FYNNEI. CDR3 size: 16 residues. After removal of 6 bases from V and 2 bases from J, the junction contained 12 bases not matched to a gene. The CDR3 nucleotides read TGTGCCAGCAGGGGGGAGAACAGGGGAGGGAACTATGGCTACACCTTC. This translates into CASRGENRGGNYGYTF. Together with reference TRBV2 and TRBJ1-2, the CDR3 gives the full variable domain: EPEVTQTPSHQVTQMGQEVILRCVPISNHLYFYWYRQILGQKVEFLVSFYNNEISEKSEIFDDQFSVERPDGSNFTLKIRSTKLEDSAMYFCASRGENRGGNYGYTFGSGTRLTVV.

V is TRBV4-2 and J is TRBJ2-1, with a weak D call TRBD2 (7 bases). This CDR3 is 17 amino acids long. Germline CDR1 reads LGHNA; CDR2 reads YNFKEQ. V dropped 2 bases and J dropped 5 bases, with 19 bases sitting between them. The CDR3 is CASSQKGGGPFNNEQFF. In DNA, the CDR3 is TGTGCCAGCAGCCAAAAGGGAGGGGGGCCCTTTAACAATGAGCAGTTCTTC.

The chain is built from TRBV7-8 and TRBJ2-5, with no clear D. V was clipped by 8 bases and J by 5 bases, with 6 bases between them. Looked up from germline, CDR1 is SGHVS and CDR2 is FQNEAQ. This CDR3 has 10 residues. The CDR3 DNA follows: TGTGCCAGCGTTCGGGAGACCCAGTACTTC. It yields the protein CASVRETQYF.

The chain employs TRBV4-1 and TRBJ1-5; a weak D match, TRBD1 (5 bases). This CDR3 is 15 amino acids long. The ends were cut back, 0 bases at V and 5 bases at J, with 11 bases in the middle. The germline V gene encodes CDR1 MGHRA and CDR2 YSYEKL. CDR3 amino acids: CASSQEGEIYQPQHF. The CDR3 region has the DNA TGCGCCAGCAGCCAAGAAGGGGAGATATATCAGCCCCAGCATTTT.

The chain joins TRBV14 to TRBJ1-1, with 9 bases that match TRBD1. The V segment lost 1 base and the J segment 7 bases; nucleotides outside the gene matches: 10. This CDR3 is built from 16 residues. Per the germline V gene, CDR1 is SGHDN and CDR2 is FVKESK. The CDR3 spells CASSQVNTGGKGEAFF. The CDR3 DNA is TGTGCCAGCAGCCAAGTTAACACAGGGGGCAAGGGTGAAGCTTTCTTT.

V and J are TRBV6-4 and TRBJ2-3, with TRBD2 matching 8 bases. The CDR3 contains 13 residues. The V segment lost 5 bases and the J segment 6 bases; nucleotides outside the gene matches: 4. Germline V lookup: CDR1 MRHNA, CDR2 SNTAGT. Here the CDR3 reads CASSSSGEDTQYF. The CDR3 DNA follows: TGTGCCAGCAGTAGTAGCGGGGAGGATACGCAGTATTTT.

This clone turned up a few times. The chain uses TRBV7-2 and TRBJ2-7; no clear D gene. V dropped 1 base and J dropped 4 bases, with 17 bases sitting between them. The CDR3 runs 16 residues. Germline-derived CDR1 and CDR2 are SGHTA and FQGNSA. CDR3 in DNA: TGTGCCAGCAGCTTAGGTAAAGACTCCACCACGTACGAGCAGTACTTC. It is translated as CASSLGKDSTTYEQYF.

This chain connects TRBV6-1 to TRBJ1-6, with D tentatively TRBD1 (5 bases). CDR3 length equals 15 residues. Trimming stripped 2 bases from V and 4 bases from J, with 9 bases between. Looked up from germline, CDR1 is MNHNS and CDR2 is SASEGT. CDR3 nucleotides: TGTGCCAGCAGTGAACCGCACAGGTATAATTCACCCCTCCACTTT. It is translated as CASSEPHRYNSPLHF.